Following are 19 T cell receptor beta chains from one sample sequenced in a study of T cell responses to AZD1222 COVID-19 vaccine. Using immunoSEQ multiplex PCR, the repertoire was profiled, and TCRdb retains in-frame clones only, with some absent. This table has about 130,000 clones, 80% to 90% appearing once. Sequencing used peripheral blood, obtained on day 0 of AZD1222 vaccination. Source of these receptors: an adult in good health.

The rearrangement links TRBV6-2 or TRBV6-3 to TRBJ1-6; D unclear. CDR3 length: 12 residues. CDR1 is MNHEY and CDR2 is SVGEGT in the germline V gene. Deletions cut 6 bases from V and 10 bases from J, with 10 bases between. DNA for the CDR3: TGTGCCAGCAGCCCACTTACCTCACCCCTCCACTTT. Its translation is CASSPLTSPLHF.

In DNA, the CDR3 is TGTGCCAGCAGTTACGGGAATGAGCAGTTCTTC. It yields the protein CASSYGNEQFF. The chain links TRBV6-2 or TRBV6-3 to TRBJ2-1; D call uncertain. With 2 bases removed from V and 7 bases from J, the gap between germline ends came to 3 bases. CDR3 length: 11 residues. The germline CDR1 and CDR2 sequences are MNHEY and SVGEGT.

This sequence joins TRBV7-2 and TRBJ2-1; D remains ambiguous. CDR1 and CDR2 (germline): SGHTA, FQGNSA. V lost 1 base, J lost 0 bases, and 16 bases lay in between. This CDR3 is 18 amino acids long. The CDR3 DNA sequence: TGTGCCAGCAGCTTAGAGCTAGGGTTCAGCCCCTCCTACAATGAGCAGTTCTTC. Encoded protein: CASSLELGFSPSYNEQFF.

This clone was observed once. The V and J genes are TRBV28 and TRBJ1-1; 9 bases are shared with TRBD1. The CDR3 is 18 residues long. Looked up from germline, CDR1 is MDHEN and CDR2 is SYDVKM. Losses at the gene ends were 5 bases for V and 0 bases for J; bases not matched to a gene: 13. CDR3 sequence: CASSPIFRDRAMNTEAFF. The DNA for the CDR3 is TGTGCCAGCAGTCCTATTTTTCGGGACAGGGCCATGAACACTGAAGCTTTCTTT.

The rearrangement uses TRBV6-2 or TRBV6-3 and TRBJ2-7; D unclear. Germline V CDR1 and CDR2: MNHEY, SVGEGT. Deletions cut 0 bases from V and 1 base from J, with 10 bases between. This CDR3 is 15 amino acids long. CDR3 amino acids: CASSYSSRLSYEQYF. In nucleotides, the CDR3 is TGTGCCAGCAGTTACTCTAGTAGGCTGTCCTACGAGCAGTACTTC.

In its sample, this clone was seen once. The chain uses TRBV28 and TRBJ1-4; D perhaps matches TRBD1 (6 bases). From germline, CDR1 is MDHEN and CDR2 SYDVKM. CDR3 length equals 15 residues. Trimming took 7 bases from V and 6 from J, leaving 18 bases between them. The CDR3 spells CASTPGVRKDEKLFF. As DNA, the CDR3 is TGTGCCAGCACGCCAGGGGTAAGAAAGGATGAAAAACTGTTTTTT.

The V call is TRBV9, the J call TRBJ1-4; 7 bases are shared with TRBD1. The CDR3 runs to 18 residues. Germline trimming cut 0 bases from V and 0 bases from J; bases unmatched to any gene: 8. CDR1 is SGDLS and CDR2 is YYNGEE in the germline V gene. CDR3 in amino acids: CASSVESPTGATNEKLFF. CDR3 in DNA: TGTGCCAGCAGCGTAGAATCCCCAACAGGGGCAACTAATGAAAAACTGTTTTTT.

V is TRBV6-1 and J is TRBJ2-7; the D is unclear. In germline, CDR1 is MNHNS, CDR2 SASEGT. The CDR3 runs 13 residues. Trimming left V 1 base short and J 2 bases short, with 6 bases between. The CDR3, as DNA: TGTGCCAGCAGTGAAGGGACCCCCTACGAGCAGTACTTC. Protein sequence: CASSEGTPYEQYF.

CDR3 bases: TGTGCCAGCAGCCGAGGCCTATTGCGGTTCTTC. It encodes CASSRGLLRFF. This chain links TRBV5-6 with TRBJ2-1; no firm D call. Germline V gives CDR1 SGHDT, CDR2 YYEEEE. Trimming removed 4 bases at V and 15 bases at J, with 14 bases between. This CDR3 region has 11 residues.

The genes are TRBV9 and TRBJ2-7; 8 bases map to TRBD1. The trim removed 4 bases at V and 9 bases at J, leaving 6 bases unmatched. CDR1 and CDR2 (germline): SGDLS, YYNGEE. The CDR3 is made up of 12 amino acids. The CDR3 protein is CASSPDRGRQYF. The CDR3 coding sequence is TGTGCCAGCAGCCCTGACAGGGGAAGGCAGTACTTC.

The rearrangement joins TRBV5-1 to TRBJ1-4, with TRBD1 matching over 8 bases. V shed 6 bases and J 7 bases; nucleotides not matched to a gene: 8. The CDR3 contains 14 residues. Per the germline V gene, CDR1 is SGHRS and CDR2 is YFSETQ. The CDR3 reads CASNLQGEGEKLFF. DNA for the CDR3: TGCGCCAGCAACCTACAGGGGGAGGGTGAAAAACTGTTTTTT. Variable domain in full (rest from reference TRBV5-1 and TRBJ1-4): KAGVTQTPRYLIKTRGQQVTLSCSPISGHRSVSWYQQTPGQGLQFLFEYFSETQRNKGNFPGRFSGRQFSNSRSEMNVSTLELGDSALYLCASNLQGEGEKLFFGSGTQLSVL.

The chain employs TRBV18 and TRBJ2-6; no reliable D call. CDR1 is KGHSH, CDR2 LQKENI, per germline. This CDR3 has 17 residues. V shed 3 bases and J shed 1 base, with 13 bases lying between them. The CDR3 DNA is TGTGCCAGCTCACCGTCAGGAGTGACATCTGGGGCCAACGTCCTGACTTTC. It translates to CASSPSGVTSGANVLTF.

The chain employs TRBV10-3 and TRBJ2-3, with D tentatively TRBD2 (6 bases). V dropped 7 bases and J dropped 1 base, with 15 bases sitting between them. The CDR3 runs 15 residues. Germline CDR1 is ENHRY and CDR2 is SYGVKD. CDR3 sequence reads: CAINAMGGGTDTQYF. CDR3 coding DNA: TGTGCCATCAACGCTATGGGCGGGGGCACAGATACGCAGTATTTT.

This clone was seen only a few times. The V gene is TRBV3-1 (or the pseudogene TRBV3-2), the J gene TRBJ2-7; D gene uncertain. This CDR3 has 12 amino acids. Germline assignment: CDR1 LGHDT and CDR2 YNNKEL (reference sequence). V was cut by 6 bases and J by 5 bases, with 11 bases left in between. CDR3 bases: TGTGCCAGCAGTACGTGGGCAAACGAGCAGTACTTC. Translation: CASSTWANEQYF.

This clone was observed once. The gene calls are TRBV2 and TRBJ1-5; 7 positions agree with TRBD1. Looked up from germline, CDR1 is SNHLY and CDR2 is FYNNEI. V was clipped by 4 bases and J by 0 bases; unmatched bases: 0. The CDR3 loop spans 14 amino acids. The CDR3 DNA sequence: TGTGCCAGCAGTGGGGACAGTAGCAATCAGCCCCAGCATTTT. It is translated as CASSGDSSNQPQHF.

J is TRBJ2-7 and V is TRBV1; TRBD2, as called in the table, went unchecked against the DNA. TRBV1 is noted as a pseudogene. CDR3 length equals 17 residues. CDR3 in amino acids: CTSSPSGQSGRRDEQYF. CDR3 in DNA: TGCACCAGCAGCCCTTCAGGTCAGAGCGGGAGGAGGGACGAGCAGTACTTC.

This rearrangement joins TRBV7-2 to TRBJ2-6; 8 bases align to TRBD1. This CDR3 has 17 residues. CDR1 and CDR2 from the germline V gene are SGHTA and FQGNSA. The trim removed 4 bases at V and 2 bases at J, leaving 7 bases unmatched. The CDR3 DNA reads TGTGCCAGCAGCTCATGGACAGGGCTGCCTGGGGCCAACGTCCTGACTTTC. Translated: CASSSWTGLPGANVLTF.

Notes on this clone: It is likely a read error, because the conserved phenylalanine at the end of the CDR3 is missing. The limits of the CDR3 on the DNA are not certain, so only TCRdb's listed CDR3 is given. The V gene is TRBV21-1, the J gene TRBJ2-6; no check of the table's D call, TRBD2, against the DNA was made. TRBV21-1 corresponds to a pseudogene. The CDR3 is 14 residues long, counting both termini. This CDR3 reads CASSCYGGSPVGVI.

CDR3 sequence: CASSLRGTGPSVGSPLHF. CDR3 DNA sequence: TGTGCCAGCAGTTTAAGAGGGACAGGGCCTTCGGTGGGTTCACCCCTCCACTTT. J is TRBJ1-6 and V is TRBV27; TRBD1 agrees at 9 bases. The CDR3 sequence is 18 residues long. Looked up from germline, CDR1 is MNHEY and CDR2 is SMNVEV (reference sequence). V was clipped by 2 bases and J by 9 bases; unmatched bases: 14.